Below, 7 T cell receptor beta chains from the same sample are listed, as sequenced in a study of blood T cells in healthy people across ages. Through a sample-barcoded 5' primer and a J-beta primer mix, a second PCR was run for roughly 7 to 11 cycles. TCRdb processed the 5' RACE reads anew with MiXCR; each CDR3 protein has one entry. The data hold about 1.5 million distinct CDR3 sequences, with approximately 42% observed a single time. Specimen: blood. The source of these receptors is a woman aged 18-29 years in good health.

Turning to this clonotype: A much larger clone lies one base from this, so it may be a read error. The CDR3 bases are TGTGCCACCAGTGAGGGGGTTGAGCAGTTCTTC. Its translation: CATSEGVEQFF. The J gene is TRBJ2-1, the V gene TRBV24-1; either TRBD1 or TRBD2 may fit D (5 bases each). The germline V gene has CDR1 KGHDR and CDR2 SFDVKD. V shed 4 bases and J shed 9 bases, with 6 bases lying between them. This CDR3 is built from 11 residues.

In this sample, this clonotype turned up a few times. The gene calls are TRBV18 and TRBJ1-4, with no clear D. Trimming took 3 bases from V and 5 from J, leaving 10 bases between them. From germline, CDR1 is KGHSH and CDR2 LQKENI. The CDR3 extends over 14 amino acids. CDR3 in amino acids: CASSPRQANEKLFF. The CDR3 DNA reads TGTGCCAGCTCACCGAGGCAAGCAAATGAAAAACTGTTTTTT. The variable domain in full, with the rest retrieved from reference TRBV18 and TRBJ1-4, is NAGVMQNPRHLVRRRGQEARLRCSPMKGHSHVYWYRQLPEEGLKFMVYLQKENIIDESGMPKERFSAEFPKEGPSILRIQQVVRGDSAAYFCASSPRQANEKLFFGSGTQLSVL.

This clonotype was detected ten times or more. The CDR3 sequence is CATSREYAGRNEQFF. CDR3 DNA sequence: TGTGCCACCAGCAGAGAGTATGCAGGGCGCAATGAGCAGTTCTTC. V gene TRBV15 combines with J gene TRBJ2-1, with D tentatively TRBD1 (5 bases). Trimming left V 0 bases short and J 6 bases short, with 12 bases between. Looked up from germline, CDR1 is LNHNV and CDR2 is YYDKDF (reference sequence). The CDR3 covers 15 residues.

The CDR3 reads CASSRGTGEAFF. Written as DNA, the CDR3 is TGTGCCAGCTCACGAGGGACAGGGGAAGCTTTCTTT. V gene TRBV18 combines with J gene TRBJ1-1, with 9 positions matching TRBD1. Germline CDR1 reads KGHSH; CDR2 reads LQKENI. V lost 4 bases to trimming and J lost 8 bases; unmatched junction nucleotides: 2. The CDR3 contains 12 residues.

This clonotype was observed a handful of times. The CDR3 sequence: CSARGGTVNQETQYF. As DNA, the CDR3 is TGCAGTGCTAGAGGCGGGACAGTGAACCAAGAGACCCAGTACTTC. The J gene is TRBJ2-5, the V gene TRBV20-1, with D tentatively TRBD1 (7 bases). Trimming stripped 1 base from V and 0 bases from J, with 12 bases between. CDR1 and CDR2 from the germline V gene are DFQATT and SNEGSKA (reference sequence). This CDR3 is built from 15 residues.

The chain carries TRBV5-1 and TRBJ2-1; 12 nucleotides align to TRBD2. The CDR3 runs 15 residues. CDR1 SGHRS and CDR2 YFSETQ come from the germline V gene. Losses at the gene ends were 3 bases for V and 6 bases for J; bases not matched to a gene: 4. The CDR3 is CASSSILAGGNEQFF. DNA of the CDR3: TGCGCCAGCAGCTCGATACTAGCGGGGGGCAATGAGCAGTTCTTC.

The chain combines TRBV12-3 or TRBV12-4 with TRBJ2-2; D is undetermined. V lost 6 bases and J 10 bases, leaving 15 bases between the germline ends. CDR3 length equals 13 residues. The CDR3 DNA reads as TGTGCCAGCAGGCCGACCCCTCGCGTGGAGCTGTTTTTT. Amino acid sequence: CASRPTPRVELFF.